The rows below give T cell receptor beta chains drawn from one sample of a study of response to subunit inactivated influenza vaccine. A single record per CDR3 protein comes from TCRdb applying MiXCR to the RT-PCR reads. The table lists hundreds of thousands of distinct CDR3 sequences, 16% of them singletons, with less than 4% in the top ten. The source was CD4+ T cells sorted from PBMCs, collected less than 30 months after vaccination. The receptors were sampled from a man between 50 and 75 years old who received an inactivated influenza vaccine. Each CDR3 is given with its conserved first and last residue. The order of the fields is V gene, clone size, D gene, J gene, CDR3 DNA, CDR3 protein. A D gene is named only where the DNA matches it firmly. Expanded clones get a size class; other rows say once, few or many, or leave the size out.

V: TRBV30; size: NA; D: NA; J: TRBJ1-2; DNA: TGTGCCTGGAGTGTTCACAGAGCTAACTATGGCTACACCTTC; CDR3: CAWSVHRANYGYTF
V: TRBV20-1; size: NA; D: TRBD2; J: TRBJ2-1; DNA: TGCAGTGCTACTACGGGACTAGCGGGAGCCAATGAGCAGTTCTTC; CDR3: CSATTGLAGANEQFF
V: TRBV28; size: NA; D: NA; J: TRBJ2-1; DNA: TGTGCCAGCAGTGATTCTCCCAATGAGCAGTTCTTC; CDR3: CASSDSPNEQFF
V: TRBV6-1; size: many; D: NA; J: TRBJ1-5; DNA: TGTGCCAGCAGCGCTAGGAGGAGCAATCAGCCCCAGCATTTT; CDR3: CASSARRSNQPQHF
V: TRBV20-1; size: few; D: NA; J: TRBJ1-5; DNA: TGCAGTGCTAGAGGGCAGCTCAATCAGCCCCAGCATTTT; CDR3: CSARGQLNQPQHF
V: TRBV29-1; size: many; D: NA; J: TRBJ2-5; DNA: TGCAGCGTTGCACAAGAGACCCAGTACTTC; CDR3: CSVAQETQYF
V: TRBV9; size: few; D: NA; J: TRBJ2-7; DNA: TGTGCCAGCAGCCGGGGGGGGACAGGAGCCTTCTACGAGCAGTACTTC; CDR3: CASSRGGTGAFYEQYF
V: TRBV12-3/TRBV12-4; size: NA; D: NA; J: TRBJ1-1; DNA: TGTGCCAGCAGCCAGAGGTCGACTGAAGCTTTCTTT; CDR3: CASSQRSTEAFF
V: TRBV19; size: NA; D: NA; J: TRBJ2-3; DNA: TGTGCCAGTAGCGGAAGGCGCACAGATACGCAGTATTTT; CDR3: CASSGRRTDTQYF
V: TRBV5-6; size: NA; D: TRBD1; J: TRBJ1-1; DNA: TGTGCCAGCAGCTCGGGGACAGACTTTGAAGCTTTCTTT; CDR3: CASSSGTDFEAFF
V: TRBV10-3; size: many; D: NA; J: TRBJ2-5; DNA: TGTGCCTCGCGGTTCGGGGGCGCCGGCCAAGAGACCCAGTACTTC; CDR3: CASRFGGAGQETQYF
V: TRBV6-2/TRBV6-3; size: few; D: NA; J: TRBJ1-5; DNA: TGTGCCAGCAAGGACCGGACAACCGATCAGCCCCAGCATTTT; CDR3: CASKDRTTDQPQHF
V: TRBV5-1; size: NA; D: TRBD2; J: TRBJ2-1; DNA: TGCGCCAGCAGCTCCCCGCGGGGGGGCCCCTACAATGAGCAGTTCTTC; CDR3: CASSSPRGGPYNEQFF
V: TRBV3-1; size: NA; D: TRBD1; J: TRBJ1-1; DNA: TGTGCCAGCAGCCAAGGGGGCGACAGGGGGATAGAGGCTTTCTTT; CDR3: CASSQGGDRGIEAFF
V: TRBV5-1; size: few; D: TRBD1; J: TRBJ1-1; DNA: TGCGCCAGCAGCGTACAGGACAGGGGGCTCGCTGAAGCTTTCTTT; CDR3: CASSVQDRGLAEAFF
V: TRBV29-1; size: few; D: TRBD2; J: TRBJ2-1; DNA: TGCAGCGTTGAGGGGACTAGCGAAGCCTACAATGAGCAGTTCTTC; CDR3: CSVEGTSEAYNEQFF
V: TRBV7-2; size: many; D: NA; J: TRBJ1-6; DNA: TGTGCCAGCAGCTTACGTGGCACCACAATTTGGGCCCTCCACTTT; CDR3: CASSLRGTTIWALHF
V: TRBV29-1; size: few; D: NA; J: TRBJ2-5; DNA: TGCAGCCCCCGGGTCCAAGAGACCCAGTACTTC; CDR3: CSPRVQETQYF
V: TRBV18; size: NA; D: NA; J: TRBJ2-5; DNA: TGTGCCAGCTCGCTCGCCAGGGGGGAAGAGACCCAGTACTTC; CDR3: CASSLARGEETQYF
V: TRBV6-1; size: few; D: NA; J: TRBJ1-6; DNA: TGTGCCAGCAGTGAAGACTTGTCAGCCTATAATTCACCCCTCCACTTT; CDR3: CASSEDLSAYNSPLHF
V: TRBV14; size: NA; D: NA; J: TRBJ2-7; DNA: TGTGCCAGCAGCCAAGAGTCTGGGGACTGGTATGAGCAGTACTTC; CDR3: CASSQESGDWYEQYF
V: TRBV30; size: NA; D: NA; J: TRBJ1-1; DNA: TGTGCGTTGCATACCAGGGGACGGGGGAACACTGAAGCTTTCTTT; CDR3: CALHTRGRGNTEAFF
V: TRBV28; size: NA; D: NA; J: TRBJ1-6; DNA: TGTGCCAGCAGTCCTGCCGGGACCTCCTATAATTCACCCCTCCACTTT; CDR3: CASSPAGTSYNSPLHF
V: TRBV7-2; size: NA; D: TRBD2; J: TRBJ2-1; DNA: TGTGCCAGCAGCTTAGCAGGTAGCGGGGGGGCTATCTACAATGAGCAGTTCTTC; CDR3: CASSLAGSGGAIYNEQFF
V: TRBV10-3; size: NA; D: NA; J: TRBJ2-6; DNA: TGTGCCATCAGTGAGACAGGAAGCTCTGGGGCCAATGTCCTGACTTTC; CDR3: CAISETGSSGANVLTF
V: TRBV7-2; size: many; D: NA; J: TRBJ1-6; DNA: TGTGCCAGCAGCTTAGGCGGCCGGTGGCCCCTCCACTTT; CDR3: CASSLGGRWPLHF
V: TRBV6-5; size: few; D: NA; J: TRBJ1-1; DNA: TGTGCCAGTTGGAAGCGCACTGAAGCTTTCTTT; CDR3: CASWKRTEAFF
V: TRBV28; size: NA; D: TRBD1; J: TRBJ1-1; DNA: TGTGCCAGCAGTCGCCCGGGACAGGGGGCTCCTGAAGCTTTCTTT; CDR3: CASSRPGQGAPEAFF
V: TRBV20-1; size: NA; D: TRBD2; J: TRBJ2-1; DNA: TGCAGTGCGAGAGGGGTAGCGGGAGCTTACAATGAGCAGTTCTTC; CDR3: CSARGVAGAYNEQFF
V: TRBV29-1; size: few; D: NA; J: TRBJ2-1; DNA: TGCAGCGTTGCATGGGGTTATGAGCAGTTCTTC; CDR3: CSVAWGYEQFF
V: TRBV3-1; size: few; D: TRBD2; J: TRBJ2-1; DNA: TGTGCCAGCAGTCCGGGACTAAAGAGGAATGAGCAGTTCTTC; CDR3: CASSPGLKRNEQFF
V: TRBV4-1; size: few; D: NA; J: TRBJ2-7; DNA: TGCGCCAGCAGCCAAGATGGGAATCGAGGATACTACGAGCAGTACTTC; CDR3: CASSQDGNRGYYEQYF
V: TRBV6-1; size: NA; D: NA; J: TRBJ2-7; DNA: TGTGCCAGCAGTGTGATTGGGGGCTACGAGCAGTACTTC; CDR3: CASSVIGGYEQYF
V: TRBV11-2; size: NA; D: TRBD2; J: TRBJ2-3; DNA: TGTGCCAGCAGCCAACTAAGCGGGGGGGCCGCAGATACGCAGTATTTT; CDR3: CASSQLSGGAADTQYF
V: TRBV7-2; size: many; D: NA; J: TRBJ2-7; DNA: TGTGCCAGCAGCTCGGGACTTTACGAGCAGTACTTC; CDR3: CASSSGLYEQYF
V: TRBV5-5; size: few; D: NA; J: TRBJ2-7; DNA: TGTGCCAGCAGCTTGTCGGGCCTACTTTCCTACGAGCAGTACTTC; CDR3: CASSLSGLLSYEQYF
V: TRBV7-9; size: few; D: TRBD1; J: TRBJ1-1; DNA: TGTGCCAGCAGCTTATACTCGGACAGGCGGAACACTGAAGCTTTCTTT; CDR3: CASSLYSDRRNTEAFF
V: TRBV7-8; size: NA; D: NA; J: TRBJ2-2; DNA: TGTGCCAGCAGCTTAGGCTCTGGCGGGTCCGGGGAGCTGTTTTTT; CDR3: CASSLGSGGSGELFF
V: TRBV28; size: many; D: TRBD1; J: TRBJ2-2; DNA: TGTGCCAGCGACGGGGCCGGGACAGGGAACACCGGGGAGCTGTTTTTT; CDR3: CASDGAGTGNTGELFF
V: TRBV7-8; size: NA; D: TRBD2; J: TRBJ2-1; DNA: TGTGCCAGCAGCTCAGCGTTCCTTAGGGGAGGGAATGAGCAGTTCTTC; CDR3: CASSSAFLRGGNEQFF
V: TRBV20-1; size: few; D: TRBD2; J: TRBJ2-1; DNA: TGCAGTGCCAGGAACGGACTAGCGCCCAATGAGCAGTTCTTC; CDR3: CSARNGLAPNEQFF
V: TRBV12-3/TRBV12-4; size: many; D: TRBD2; J: TRBJ2-1; DNA: TGTGCCAGCGGGGCTAGCGGGGGGGACAATGAGCAGTTCTTC; CDR3: CASGASGGDNEQFF
V: TRBV2; size: NA; D: NA; J: TRBJ1-1; DNA: TGTGCCAGCAGTGCCCAGAAATTCATGAACACTGAAGCTTTCTTT; CDR3: CASSAQKFMNTEAFF
V: TRBV3-1; size: NA; D: TRBD2; J: TRBJ2-2; DNA: TGTGCCAGCAGCCAAGAACGGGACTATCCGAACACCGGGGAGCTGTTTTTT; CDR3: CASSQERDYPNTGELFF
V: TRBV28; size: few; D: NA; J: TRBJ2-1; DNA: TGTGCCAGCAGTATAGTCCAGAGGCCTTCGCAGTTCTTC; CDR3: CASSIVQRPSQFF
V: TRBV7-3; size: few; D: TRBD1; J: TRBJ2-5; DNA: TGTGCCAGCAGGCCAACAGGGGGCTTTGAAGAGACCCAGTACTTC; CDR3: CASRPTGGFEETQYF
V: TRBV20-1; size: NA; D: TRBD1; J: TRBJ1-6; DNA: TGCAGTGCTAGGGACAGGGGTTCTAATTCACCCCTCCACTTT; CDR3: CSARDRGSNSPLHF
V: TRBV7-2; size: NA; D: TRBD1; J: TRBJ2-3; DNA: TGTGCCAGCAGCTTAGCGCAACAGGGGGGAGATACGCAGTATTTT; CDR3: CASSLAQQGGDTQYF
V: TRBV5-8; size: NA; D: NA; J: TRBJ2-4; DNA: TGTGCCAGCAGCTTGCAACAGGGTCTCCACATTCAGTACTTC; CDR3: CASSLQQGLHIQYF